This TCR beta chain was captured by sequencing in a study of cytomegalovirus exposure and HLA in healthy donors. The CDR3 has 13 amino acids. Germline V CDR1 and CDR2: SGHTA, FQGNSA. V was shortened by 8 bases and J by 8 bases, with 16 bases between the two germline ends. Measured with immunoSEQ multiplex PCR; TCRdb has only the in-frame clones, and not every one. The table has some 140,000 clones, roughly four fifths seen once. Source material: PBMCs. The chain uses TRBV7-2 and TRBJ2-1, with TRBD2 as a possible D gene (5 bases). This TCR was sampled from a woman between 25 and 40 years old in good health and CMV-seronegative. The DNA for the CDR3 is TGTGCCAGCCTTTTGTCGGGGAACTATGAGCAGTTCTTC. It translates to CASLLSGNYEQFF.